One sample yielded the 14 T cell receptor beta chains listed below, sequenced in a study of cytomegalovirus exposure and HLA in healthy donors. The PCR made use of 60 Vbeta and 13 Jbeta primers. Produced via immunoSEQ multiplex PCR; TCRdb's table is partial and in-frame only. The data contain some 160,000 clones, around three quarters of them singletons. Sequencing used PBMCs. The receptors originated from a middle-aged man in good health and CMV-seronegative.

V gene TRBV6-4 combines with J gene TRBJ1-1, with D hard to call. V was shortened by 5 bases and J by 1 base, with 8 bases between the two germline ends. Germline lookup yields CDR1 MRHNA and CDR2 SNTAGT. The CDR3 loop spans 13 amino acids. The CDR3 loop reads CASSPHGNTEAFF. CDR3 DNA sequence: TGTGCCAGCAGTCCGCACGGGAACACTGAAGCTTTCTTT.

The genes are TRBV7-5 and TRBJ2-3; the D call in the table, TRBD2, was not verified against the DNA. TRBV7-5 is noted as a pseudogene. The CDR3 is 18 amino acids. In nucleotides, the CDR3 is TGTGTCAGAAGCTCCCAAAGAACACCTGGGACTAGCACAGATACGCAGTATTTT. Translating it yields CVRSSQRTPGTSTDTQYF.

The chain has TRBV5-5 and TRBJ2-7; TRBD2 agrees at 9 bases. The junction had 5 bases not matched to a gene; V was cut back by 0 bases and J by 4 bases. The CDR3 is 15 residues long. Germline lookup yields CDR1 SGHKS and CDR2 YYEKEE (reference sequence). The DNA for the CDR3 is TGTGCCAGCAGCTTGGGCGGGGGGGCCCGATACGAGCAGTACTTC. It yields the protein CASSLGGGARYEQYF. Full variable domain (missing parts from reference TRBV5-5 and TRBJ2-7): DAGVTQSPTHLIKTRGQQVTLRCSPISGHKSVSWYQQVLGQGPQFIFQYYEKEERGRGNFPDRFSARQFPNYSSELNVNALLLGDSALYLCASSLGGGARYEQYFGPGTRLTVT.

This clone was counted a few times. The rearrangement joins TRBV4-1 to TRBJ2-2, with 9 nucleotides matching TRBD2. V was pared by 6 bases and J by 3 bases, with 11 bases of the junction left unmatched. Germline V lookup: CDR1 MGHRA, CDR2 YSYEKL. This CDR3 region has 17 residues. The CDR3 DNA sequence: TGCGCCAGCAGTCATTTTTTGGGGACTAGCTACACCGGGGAGCTGTTTTTT. Translation gives CASSHFLGTSYTGELFF.

The V gene is TRBV6-1, the J gene TRBJ2-7, with D perhaps matching TRBD2 (5 bases). Germline assignment: CDR1 MNHNS and CDR2 SASEGT. The V and J ends lost 6 bases and 3 bases respectively, with 12 bases between them. This CDR3 spans 13 amino acids. The chain's CDR3 is CASRISGFYEQYF. The CDR3 DNA is TGTGCCAGCAGGATCAGCGGTTTCTACGAGCAGTACTTC.

This clone came up once. V and J are TRBV20-1 and TRBJ1-4; the D is unclear. Trimming pared 5 bases from V and 7 bases from J, leaving 8 bases between. The germline V gene has CDR1 DFQATT and CDR2 SNEGSKA (reference sequence). The CDR3 length is 11 residues. The chain's CDR3 is CSAGRSEKLFF. The CDR3 bases are TGCAGTGCTGGGAGGAGTGAAAAACTGTTTTTT.

The chain carries TRBV7-8 and TRBJ2-5; TRBD2 aligns across 9 bases. J was trimmed by 1 base and V by 4 bases; bases with no gene match: 7. The CDR3 is 16 residues long. Germline values: CDR1 SGHVS, CDR2 FQNEAQ. CDR3 loop: CASSYPATSGQETQYF. CDR3 in DNA: TGTGCCAGCAGCTACCCCGCGACTAGCGGCCAAGAGACCCAGTACTTC.

This sequence joins TRBV19 and TRBJ2-1; the D is unclear. V was trimmed by 1 base and J by 3 bases, leaving 7 bases between them. The CDR3 has 14 residues. CDR1 is LNHDA, CDR2 SQIVND, per germline (reference sequence). The CDR3 reads CASSIAHSYNEQFF. CDR3 bases: TGTGCCAGTAGTATAGCTCACAGCTACAATGAGCAGTTCTTC.

The chain recombines TRBV9 with TRBJ1-1, with 8 bases fitting TRBD1. Germline CDR1 is SGDLS and CDR2 is YYNGEE. This CDR3 region has 15 residues. V trimming: 4 bases; J trimming: 3 bases; junction bases outside the gene matches: 8. CDR3 in amino acids: CASSSRTGFDTEAFF. Here the CDR3 DNA reads TGTGCCAGCAGCTCTCGGACAGGGTTCGACACTGAAGCTTTCTTT.

This clone was seen only a few times. The rearrangement joins TRBV7-2 to TRBJ2-7; TRBD2 matches at 11 bases. The CDR3 consists of 16 residues. Germline CDR1 reads SGHTA; CDR2 reads FQGNSA. The V segment lost 2 bases and the J segment 5 bases; nucleotides outside the gene matches: 8. The CDR3 here is CASSLRSSGGTHEQYF. The CDR3 DNA reads as TGTGCCAGCAGCTTACGGTCTAGCGGGGGGACCCACGAGCAGTACTTC. The entire variable domain, with the rest obtained from reference TRBV7-2 and TRBJ2-7, is as follows: GAGVSQSPSNKVTEKGKDVELRCDPISGHTALYWYRQSLGQGLEFLIYFQGNSAPDKSGLPSDRFSAERTGGSVSTLTIQRTQQEDSAVYLCASSLRSSGGTHEQYFGPGTRLTVT.

The genes are TRBV27 and TRBJ2-1; TRBD1 is a possible D gene (5 bases). Trimming removed 3 bases at V and 2 bases at J, with 11 bases between. This CDR3 region has 15 residues. From germline, CDR1 is MNHEY and CDR2 SMNVEV (reference sequence). CDR3 nucleotide sequence: TGTGCCAGCAGTTTTGGAGTAGGGGCCTACAATGAGCAGTTCTTC. This sequence encodes CASSFGVGAYNEQFF.

The chain uses TRBV9 and TRBJ2-3; 8 bases match TRBD2. V lost 0 bases, J lost 11 bases, and 8 bases stayed unmatched. Looked up from germline, CDR1 is SGDLS and CDR2 is YYNGEE. The CDR3 runs to 14 residues. Here the CDR3 DNA reads TGTGCCAGCAGCGTAGCCGGGACTAGGCAGGAGCAGTATTTT. This codes for CASSVAGTRQEQYF.

V gene TRBV7-2 combines with J gene TRBJ1-6; D may be TRBD1 (6 bases). The CDR3 contains 15 residues. V lost 2 bases to trimming and J lost 8 bases, with 13 bases between them. CDR1 is SGHTA and CDR2 is FQGNSA in the germline V gene. The CDR3 sequence: CASSLMAGVYSPLHF. As DNA, the CDR3 is TGTGCCAGCAGCTTAATGGCAGGGGTATATTCACCCCTCCACTTT.

This chain connects TRBV19 to TRBJ2-2; no reliable D call. The V gene's germline CDR1 is LNHDA and CDR2 SQIVND (reference sequence). V lost 3 bases to trimming and J lost 0 bases, with 8 bases between them. The CDR3 has 15 amino acids. CDR3 sequence reads: CASSMRSSNTGELFF. The CDR3, as DNA: TGTGCCAGTAGTATGAGGAGCTCGAACACCGGGGAGCTGTTTTTT.